The rows below give T cell receptor beta chains drawn from one sample of a study of cytomegalovirus exposure and HLA in healthy donors. Using immunoSEQ multiplex PCR, the repertoire was profiled, and TCRdb retains in-frame clones only, with some absent. The sample has approximately 190,000 clones, about 77% seen once. The specimen sequenced was PBMCs. Receptor source: a woman in her twenties or thirties in good health and CMV-seropositive. The CDR3 runs from the conserved cysteine through the conserved F or W. The D gene is left open where the match is weak. Only some rows state a clone size, as once, few, many or a class for expanded clones.

clone_size	v_call	d_call	j_call	cdr3_nt	cdr3_aa
few	TRBV5-1	TRBD1	TRBJ1-6	TGCGCCAGCAGCTTGGCACAGGGGGATAATTCACCCCTCCACTTT	CASSLAQGDNSPLHF
NA	TRBV28	NA	TRBJ1-4	TGTGCCAGCAGTTTTGACAGGACCAATGAAAAACTGTTTTTT	CASSFDRTNEKLFF
few	TRBV6-6	TRBD2	TRBJ2-2	TGTGCCAGCAGTTACTCGACCAGCGGGGGGGCCGGGGAGCTGTTTTTT	CASSYSTSGGAGELFF
NA	TRBV2	TRBD1	TRBJ1-5	TGTGCCAGCAATATGATCCGGGACAGGGGGAACAATCAGCCCCAGCATTTT	CASNMIRDRGNNQPQHF
NA	TRBV11-3	NA	TRBJ2-7	TGTGCCAGCAGCTTAGGCTTTAGCTCGGGGGGCCCAGCCTACGAGCAGTACTTC	CASSLGFSSGGPAYEQYF
NA	TRBV28	NA	TRBJ2-5	TGTGCCAGCAGCCATAAGCGGGTCCAAGAGACCCAGTACTTC	CASSHKRVQETQYF
NA	TRBV28	TRBD2	TRBJ2-7	TGTGCCAGCAGTCCCGGGGGGGAGGGAACCTACGAGCAGTACTTC	CASSPGGEGTYEQYF
few	TRBV7-3	NA	TRBJ2-6	TGTGCCAGCAGCTTAAGCGCTTCTGGGGCCAACGTCCTGACTTTC	CASSLSASGANVLTF
NA	TRBV10-3	NA	TRBJ2-3	TGTGCCATCAGGAGAACAGGGTCGGCAGATACGCAGTATTTT	CAIRRTGSADTQYF
NA	TRBV19	NA	TRBJ2-5	TGTGCCAGTACGGCAGGGTACCAAGAGACCCAGTACTTC	CASTAGYQETQYF
NA	TRBV2	TRBD1	TRBJ1-2	TGTGCCAGCAGTAGGGGGCGCGTAAGCTATGGCTACACCTTC	CASSRGRVSYGYTF
NA	TRBV5-1	TRBD1	TRBJ1-6	TGCGCCAGCAGCAGGACAGGGGATTTAACGAGTAATTCACCCCTCCACTTT	CASSRTGDLTSNSPLHF
NA	TRBV2	NA	TRBJ1-1	TGTGCCAGCAGTGCAGAACCTTACACTGAAGCTTTCTTT	CASSAEPYTEAFF
few	TRBV18	TRBD2	TRBJ2-3	TGTGCCAGCTCACCACTAGCGGGGAGCACAGATACGCAGTATTTT	CASSPLAGSTDTQYF
once	TRBV6-5	TRBD2	TRBJ2-3	TGTGCCAGCAGCCGGGGACTAGTCACAGATACGCAGTATTTT	CASSRGLVTDTQYF
NA	TRBV5-4	TRBD1	TRBJ2-3	TGTGCCAGCAGACCCCCCGGGACAGGGGGTTTCACAGATACGCAGTATTTT	CASRPPGTGGFTDTQYF
NA	TRBV5-1	NA	TRBJ2-5	TGCGCCAGCAGCTTGGAGTTCAGGGGCCCGGAGACCCAGTACTTC	CASSLEFRGPETQYF
few	TRBV6-1	NA	TRBJ1-2	TGTGCCAGCTTACCAGGACGGGGGATCGGGGGCTACACCTTC	CASLPGRGIGGYTF
few	TRBV7-2	NA	TRBJ2-1	TGTGCCAGCAGCTTACAGGGGAACAATGAGCAGTTCTTC	CASSLQGNNEQFF
NA	TRBV9	NA	TRBJ2-3	TGTGCCAGCAGCGTAGCTGCGAGCACAGATACGCAGTATTTT	CASSVAASTDTQYF
NA	TRBV4-1	NA	TRBJ2-7	TGCGCCAGCAGCCAAGGATACGGATCGAGGGGACAAACCTACGAGCAGTACTTC	CASSQGYGSRGQTYEQYF
NA	TRBV12-5	TRBD2	TRBJ2-3	TGTGCTAGTGGTCCGGGACTAGCGGGAGCAGATACGCAGTATTTT	CASGPGLAGADTQYF
NA	TRBV27	NA	TRBJ2-4	TGTGCCAGCAGTTTATCGGGGGGAAACATTCAGTACTTC	CASSLSGGNIQYF
NA	TRBV19	NA	TRBJ1-5	TGTGCCAGTAGTATAAGGGGGACTACGGATCAGCCCCAGCATTTT	CASSIRGTTDQPQHF
NA	TRBV9	NA	TRBJ2-5	TGTGCCAGCAGCGTCGGGAGCTTCCAAGAAGGAACCCAGTACTTC	CASSVGSFQEGTQYF
NA	TRBV7-3	TRBD1	TRBJ2-2	TGTGCCAGCAGTCGGACAGGGGGCGTTTCCGGGGAGCTGTTTTTT	CASSRTGGVSGELFF
NA	TRBV7-2	TRBD1	TRBJ2-7	TGTGCCAGCAGCTTAGGTACAGGGGGCTGGGGCGAGCAGTACTTC	CASSLGTGGWGEQYF
NA	TRBV7-8	TRBD1	TRBJ2-1	TGTGCCAGCAGCTCACAGGGGGCTCTGGCGAATGAGCAGTTCTTC	CASSSQGALANEQFF
NA	TRBV7-6	TRBD1	TRBJ1-2	TGTGCCAGCAGTCCCGGGACAGGGTTTAACTATGGCTACACCTTC	CASSPGTGFNYGYTF
NA	TRBV6-5	TRBD1	TRBJ1-4	TGTGCCAGCAGTCTACACGCCGGGACAGATTATATGTTTTTT	CASSLHAGTDYMFF
NA	TRBV7-9	NA	TRBJ2-6	TGTGCCACCCTACGTAGGACGGGAGTCTCTGGGGCCAACGTCCTGACTTTC	CATLRRTGVSGANVLTF
NA	TRBV6-5	NA	TRBJ1-5	TGTGCCAGCAGGGGAGGGAGCAATCAGCCCCAGCATTTT	CASRGGSNQPQHF
NA	TRBV4-3	NA	TRBJ1-4	TGCGCCAGCAGCCAAGATTTGCAGAGGAGTAATGAAAAACTGTTTTTT	CASSQDLQRSNEKLFF
NA	TRBV27	TRBD1	TRBJ2-7	TGTGCCAGCAGTCGGGACAGGGCTTCCTACGAGCAGTACTTC	CASSRDRASYEQYF
NA	TRBV2	TRBD1	TRBJ2-7	TGTGCCAGCAGTGATGTCAGGGGGCGCGACGAGCAGTACTTC	CASSDVRGRDEQYF
NA	TRBV19	TRBD1	TRBJ1-2	TGTGCCAGTAGGGGGACAGGGGGCCAAAATAACTATGGCTACACCTTC	CASRGTGGQNNYGYTF